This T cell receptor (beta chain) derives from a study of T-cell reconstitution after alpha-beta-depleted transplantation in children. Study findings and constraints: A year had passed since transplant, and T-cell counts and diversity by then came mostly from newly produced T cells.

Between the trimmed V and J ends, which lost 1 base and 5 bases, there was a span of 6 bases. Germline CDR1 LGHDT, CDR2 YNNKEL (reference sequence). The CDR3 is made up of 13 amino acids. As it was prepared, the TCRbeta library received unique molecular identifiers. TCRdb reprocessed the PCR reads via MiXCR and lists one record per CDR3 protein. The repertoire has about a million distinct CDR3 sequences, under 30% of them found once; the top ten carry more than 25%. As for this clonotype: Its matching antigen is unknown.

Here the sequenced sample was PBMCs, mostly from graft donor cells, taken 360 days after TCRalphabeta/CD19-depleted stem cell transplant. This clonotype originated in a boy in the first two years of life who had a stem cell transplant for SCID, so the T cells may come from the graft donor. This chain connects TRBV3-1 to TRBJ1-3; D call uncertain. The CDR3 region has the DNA TGTGCCAGCAGCCAAGTCCGGAGAAACACCATATATTTT. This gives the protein CASSQVRRNTIYF.